Sequencing of this T cell receptor (beta chain) was carried out in a study of blood T cell repertoires in COVID-19. The table came from immunoSEQ multiplex PCR; TCRdb's copy has only in-frame clones and leaves some out. The data hold about 260,000 clones, with just under 85% observed a single time. CDR1 and CDR2 from the germline V gene are SNHLY and FYNNEI. The CDR3 sequence is 11 residues long. After removal of 8 bases from V and 12 bases from J, the junction contained 8 bases not matched to a gene. V usage is TRBV2 and J usage is TRBJ2-7; 9 positions agree with TRBD1. The sample was peripheral blood. The sequence derives from a woman aged 80 or over with acute or convalescent COVID-19. CDR3 in amino acids: CASVHRDRVYF. CDR3 in DNA: TGTGCCAGCGTACACCGGGACAGGGTGTACTTC.